These 2 T cell receptor beta chains were sequenced from one sample in a study of T cell responses to AZD1222 COVID-19 vaccine. Assay: immunoSEQ multiplex PCR; the TCRdb copy retains only in-frame clones and omits some. Here the sample spans over 60,000 clones, about four fifths being singletons. This sample comprised peripheral blood, obtained on day 0 of MenACWY control vaccination. These receptors all come from an adult in good health.

The V and J genes are TRBV5-6 and TRBJ1-3; the D gene is possibly TRBD1 (5 bases). The CDR3 extends over 15 amino acids. Trimming pared 4 bases from V and 5 bases from J, leaving 16 bases between. Germline CDR1 is SGHDT and CDR2 is YYEEEE. The CDR3: CASSRGNGIRNTIYF. In DNA, the CDR3 is TGTGCCAGCAGCCGGGGGAACGGGATAAGAAACACCATATATTTT.

The chain employs TRBV19 and TRBJ1-2; the D is unclear. CDR1 and CDR2 (germline): LNHDA, SQIVND (reference sequence). CDR3 length: 13 residues. Trimming shortened V by 7 bases and J by 8 bases, and 17 bases separated the two germline ends. CDR3 sequence reads: CASTPTRTVGYTF. For the CDR3, the DNA is TGTGCCAGTACCCCTACACGGACGGTAGGCTACACCTTC.